This record looks at one T cell receptor beta chain sequence and its context. A much larger clone sits a single nucleotide away, making a read error possible. This record comes from a study of Graves' ophthalmopathy and Graves' hyperthyroidism. Study at large: Ahead of any treatment, peripheral blood was obtained at the initial diagnosis.

The CDR3 sequence is 14 residues long. V lost 2 bases, J lost 5 bases, and 13 bases lay in between. Germline lookup yields CDR1 MDHEN and CDR2 SYDVKM. Exclusion criteria comprised other autoimmune diseases, uncontrolled infections, pregnancy or lactation in patients. The diagnosis was founded upon clinical symptoms, serum thyroxine, TRAb, thyroid ultrasound and orbital computed tomography. TCR beta CDR3 amplification used RNA transcripts. Investigators did first-round RT-PCR with HTBI primers, then second-round multiplex PCR. TCRdb called the multiplex PCR reads again in MiXCR, with one record for every CDR3 protein. The sample comprises roughly 300,000 distinct CDR3 sequences, under 20% of which are singletons, and roughly 12% rests with the top ten.

This chain joins TRBV28 and TRBJ2-7; D is unresolved. The sample was peripheral blood. This TCR was sampled from an adult man with Graves' ophthalmopathy. The DNA of the CDR3 is TGTGCCAGCAGTTTAGCTGGGGTAACTGACGAGCAGTACTTC. Residues: CASSLAGVTDEQYF.